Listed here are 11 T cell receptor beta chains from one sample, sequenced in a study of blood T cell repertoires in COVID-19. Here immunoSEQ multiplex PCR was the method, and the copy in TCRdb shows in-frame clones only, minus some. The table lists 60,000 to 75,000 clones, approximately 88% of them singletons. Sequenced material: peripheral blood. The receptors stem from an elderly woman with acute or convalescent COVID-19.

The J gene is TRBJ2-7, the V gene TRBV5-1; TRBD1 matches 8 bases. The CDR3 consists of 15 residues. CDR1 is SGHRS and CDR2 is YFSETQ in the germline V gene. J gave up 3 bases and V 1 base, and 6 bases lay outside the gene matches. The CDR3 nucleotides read TGCGCCAGCAGCTTGCAGGGACAGGTCCTCTACGAGCAGTACTTC. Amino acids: CASSLQGQVLYEQYF.

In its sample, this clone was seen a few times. The CDR3 loop reads CASSPRFRGQIEAFF. CDR3 nucleotide sequence: TGTGCCAGCAGTCCGCGGTTTCGGGGACAGATTGAAGCTTTCTTT. The chain recombines TRBV3-1 (or the pseudogene TRBV3-2) with TRBJ1-1, with 7 bases aligning to TRBD1. Losses at the gene ends were 6 bases for V and 7 bases for J; bases not matched to a gene: 14. Germline CDR1 is LGHDT and CDR2 is YNNKEL (reference sequence). This CDR3 region has 15 residues.

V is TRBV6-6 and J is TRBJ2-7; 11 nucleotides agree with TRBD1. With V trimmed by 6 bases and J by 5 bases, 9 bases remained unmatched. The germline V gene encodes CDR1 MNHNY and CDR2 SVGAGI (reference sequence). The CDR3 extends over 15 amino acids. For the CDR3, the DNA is TGTGCCAGCAGGAGACCGGGACAGGGGGTACACGAGCAGTACTTC. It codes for CASRRPGQGVHEQYF.

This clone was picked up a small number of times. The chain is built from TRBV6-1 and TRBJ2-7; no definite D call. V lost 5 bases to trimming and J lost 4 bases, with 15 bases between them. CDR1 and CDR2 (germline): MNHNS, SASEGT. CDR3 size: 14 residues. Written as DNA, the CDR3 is TGTGCCAGCAGTTTTGGTTGGCAGGTTTACGAGCAGTACTTC. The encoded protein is CASSFGWQVYEQYF.

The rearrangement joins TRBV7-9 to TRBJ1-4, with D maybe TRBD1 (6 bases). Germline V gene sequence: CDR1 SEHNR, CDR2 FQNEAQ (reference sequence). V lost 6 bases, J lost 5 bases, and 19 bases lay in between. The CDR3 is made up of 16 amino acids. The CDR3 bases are TGTGCCAGCAGTCCATGGCCGACAGGCTTAAATGAAAAACTGTTTTTT. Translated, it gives CASSPWPTGLNEKLFF.

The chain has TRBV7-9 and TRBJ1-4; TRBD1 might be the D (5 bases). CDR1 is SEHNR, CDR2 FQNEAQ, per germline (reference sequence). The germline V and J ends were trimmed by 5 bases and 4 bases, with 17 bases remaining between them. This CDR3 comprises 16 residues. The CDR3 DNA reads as TGTGCCAGCAGCCGACCCTCGGGGGAAGGTAATGAAAAACTGTTTTTT. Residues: CASSRPSGEGNEKLFF.

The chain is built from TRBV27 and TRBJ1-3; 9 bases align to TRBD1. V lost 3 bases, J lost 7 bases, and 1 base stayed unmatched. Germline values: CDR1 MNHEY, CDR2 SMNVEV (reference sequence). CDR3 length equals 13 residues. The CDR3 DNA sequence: TGTGCCAGCAGTTTGACAGGGGGTAACACCATATATTTT. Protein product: CASSLTGGNTIYF.

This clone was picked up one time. CDR3 loop: CASSSPGGTSYNEQFF. DNA of the CDR3: TGTGCCAGCAGCTCCCCAGGGGGCACCTCCTACAATGAGCAGTTCTTC. This chain connects TRBV7-3 to TRBJ2-1; 8 bases are a match to TRBD1. Germline loops: CDR1 SGHTA, CDR2 FQGTGA. The CDR3 has 16 residues. V lost 4 bases, J lost 0 bases, and 5 bases stayed unmatched.

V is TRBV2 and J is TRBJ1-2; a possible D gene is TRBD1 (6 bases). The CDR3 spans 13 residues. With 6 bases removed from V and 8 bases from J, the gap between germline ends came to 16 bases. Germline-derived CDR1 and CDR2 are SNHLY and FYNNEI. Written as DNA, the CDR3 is TGTGCCAGCAGCAGGGGTGGATTGGGGGGCTACACCTTC. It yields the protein CASSRGGLGGYTF. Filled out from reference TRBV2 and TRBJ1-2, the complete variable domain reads EPEVTQTPSHQVTQMGQEVILRCVPISNHLYFYWYRQILGQKVEFLVSFYNNEISEKSEIFDDQFSVERPDGSNFTLKIRSTKLEDSAMYFCASSRGGLGGYTFGSGTRLTVV.

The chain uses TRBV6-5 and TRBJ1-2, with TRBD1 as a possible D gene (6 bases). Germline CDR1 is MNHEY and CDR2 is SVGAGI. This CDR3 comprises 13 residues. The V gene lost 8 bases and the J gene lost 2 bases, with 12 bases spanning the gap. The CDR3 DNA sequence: TGTGCCAGCGAGAAGGGGGGGAACTATGGCTACACCTTC. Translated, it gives CASEKGGNYGYTF.

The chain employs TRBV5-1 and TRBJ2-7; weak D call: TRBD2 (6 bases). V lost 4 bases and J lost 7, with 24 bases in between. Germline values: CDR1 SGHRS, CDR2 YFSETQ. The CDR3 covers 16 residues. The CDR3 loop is CASSGSSGGNLREQYF. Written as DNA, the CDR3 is TGCGCCAGCAGCGGGAGTTCCGGGGGAAATTTACGAGAGCAGTACTTC.